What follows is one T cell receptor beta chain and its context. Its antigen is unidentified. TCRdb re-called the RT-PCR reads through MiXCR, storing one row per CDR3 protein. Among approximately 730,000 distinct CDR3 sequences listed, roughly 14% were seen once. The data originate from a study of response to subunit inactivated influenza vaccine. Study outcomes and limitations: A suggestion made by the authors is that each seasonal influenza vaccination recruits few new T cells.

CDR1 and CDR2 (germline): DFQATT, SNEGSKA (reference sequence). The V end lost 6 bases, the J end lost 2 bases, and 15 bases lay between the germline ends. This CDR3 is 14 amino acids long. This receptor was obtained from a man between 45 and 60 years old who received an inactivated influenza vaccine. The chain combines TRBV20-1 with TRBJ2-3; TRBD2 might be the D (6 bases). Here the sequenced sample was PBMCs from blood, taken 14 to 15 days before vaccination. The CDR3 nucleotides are TGCAGTGCCACCGCGGCGGGGTCCACAGATACGCAGTATTTT. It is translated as CSATAAGSTDTQYF.